The entry below describes one TCR beta chain. Its target is unknown. This sample was taken from a study of Ad26.COV2.S vaccination and SARS-CoV-2 variants. Overall study findings and caveats: It was vaccine recipients, not placebo recipients, who had the higher spike-specific TCR breadth. Using TCR breadth and depth analyses may have led to underestimated total T cell responses. There was reportedly substantial breadth in spike-specific CD8+ and CD4+ T cell responses after vaccination. Vaccine recipients and placebo recipients showed similar non-spike TCR breadth.

CDR1 is SGHDT and CDR2 is YYEEEE in the germline V gene. Trimming took 0 bases from V and 6 from J; bases not matched to a gene: 3. This CDR3 spans 15 amino acids. The repertoire was sequenced with immunoSEQ multiplex PCR; TCRdb's copy has only in-frame clones and lacks some. The table lists under 95,000 clones, around 82% of them singletons. This receptor was identified in a human donor who had recovered from COVID-19. Sequences were derived from peripheral blood, sampled after recovery from COVID-19. The chain joins TRBV5-6 to TRBJ2-1; 10 positions match TRBD2. The chain's CDR3 is CASSLASGRANEQFF. Here the CDR3 DNA reads TGTGCCAGCAGCTTGGCCAGCGGGAGGGCCAATGAGCAGTTCTTC.